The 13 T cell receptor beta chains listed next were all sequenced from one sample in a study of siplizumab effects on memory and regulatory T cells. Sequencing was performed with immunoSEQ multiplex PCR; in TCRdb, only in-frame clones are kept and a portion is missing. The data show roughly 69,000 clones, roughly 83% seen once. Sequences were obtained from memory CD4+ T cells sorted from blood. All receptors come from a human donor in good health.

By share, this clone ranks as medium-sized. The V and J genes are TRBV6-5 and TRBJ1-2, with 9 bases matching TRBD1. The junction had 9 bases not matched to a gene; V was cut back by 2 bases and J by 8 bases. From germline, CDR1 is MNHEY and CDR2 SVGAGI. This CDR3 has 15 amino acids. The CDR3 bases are TGTGCCAGCAGTTACGAGGGACAGGGTATTTCAGGCTACACCTTC. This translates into CASSYEGQGISGYTF.

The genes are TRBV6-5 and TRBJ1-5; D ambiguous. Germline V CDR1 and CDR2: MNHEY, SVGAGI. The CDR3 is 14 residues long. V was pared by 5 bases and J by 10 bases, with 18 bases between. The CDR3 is CASSPPGPQGPQHF. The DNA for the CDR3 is TGTGCCAGCAGTCCCCCCGGGCCTCAAGGACCCCAGCATTTT.

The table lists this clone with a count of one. The CDR3 bases are TGTGCCAGCAGTTTATCGACCCGGGAGGGCTATGGCTACACCTTC. It is translated as CASSLSTREGYGYTF. This sequence joins TRBV27 and TRBJ1-2; D unclear. The CDR3 consists of 15 residues. CDR1 and CDR2 (germline): MNHEY, SMNVEV (reference sequence). The V end was cut by 0 bases, the J end by 4 bases, with 12 bases between.

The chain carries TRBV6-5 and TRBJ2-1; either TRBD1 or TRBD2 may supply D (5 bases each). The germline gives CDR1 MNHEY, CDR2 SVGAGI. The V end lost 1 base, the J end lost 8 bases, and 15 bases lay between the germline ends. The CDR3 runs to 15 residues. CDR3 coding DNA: TGTGCCAGCAGTTACTTTCAGGGTTTGCGGGATGAGCAGTTCTTC. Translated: CASSYFQGLRDEQFF.

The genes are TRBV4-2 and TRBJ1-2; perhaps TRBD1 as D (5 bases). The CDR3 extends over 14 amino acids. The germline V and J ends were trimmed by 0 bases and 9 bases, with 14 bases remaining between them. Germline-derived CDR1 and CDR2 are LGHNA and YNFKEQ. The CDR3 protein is CASSQENLGVRYTF. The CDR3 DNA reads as TGTGCCAGCAGCCAAGAAAATCTGGGGGTCCGCTACACCTTC.

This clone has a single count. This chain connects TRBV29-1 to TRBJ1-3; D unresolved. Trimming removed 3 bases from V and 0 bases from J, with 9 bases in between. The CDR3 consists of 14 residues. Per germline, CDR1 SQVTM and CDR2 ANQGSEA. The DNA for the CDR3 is TGCAGCGTTGAGAGGTGGGACTCTGGAAACACCATATATTTT. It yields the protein CSVERWDSGNTIYF. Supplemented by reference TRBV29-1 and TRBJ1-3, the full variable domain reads SAVISQKPSRDICQRGTSLTIQCQVDSQVTMMFWYRQQPGQSLTLIATANQGSEATYESGFVIDKFPISRPNLTFSTLTVSNMSPEDSSIYLCSVERWDSGNTIYFGEGSWLTVV.

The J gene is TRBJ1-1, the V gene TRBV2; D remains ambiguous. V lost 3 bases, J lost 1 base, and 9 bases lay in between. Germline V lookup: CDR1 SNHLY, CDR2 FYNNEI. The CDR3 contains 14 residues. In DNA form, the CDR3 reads TGTGCCAGCAGTGAGGTGGCAGGGAACACTGAAGCTTTCTTT. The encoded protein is CASSEVAGNTEAFF.

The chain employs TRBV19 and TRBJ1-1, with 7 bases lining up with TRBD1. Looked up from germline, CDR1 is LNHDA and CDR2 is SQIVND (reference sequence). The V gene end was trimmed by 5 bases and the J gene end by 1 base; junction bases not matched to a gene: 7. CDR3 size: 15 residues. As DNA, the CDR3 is TGTGCCAGTAGTCCCCGGACAGGCAAGAACACTGAAGCTTTCTTT. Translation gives CASSPRTGKNTEAFF.

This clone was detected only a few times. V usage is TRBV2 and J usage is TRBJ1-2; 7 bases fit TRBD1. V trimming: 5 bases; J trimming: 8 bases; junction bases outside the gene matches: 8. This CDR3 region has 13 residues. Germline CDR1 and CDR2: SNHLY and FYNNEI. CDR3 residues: CASSPDRVQGYTF. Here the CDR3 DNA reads TGTGCCAGCAGTCCTGACAGGGTTCAGGGCTACACCTTC.

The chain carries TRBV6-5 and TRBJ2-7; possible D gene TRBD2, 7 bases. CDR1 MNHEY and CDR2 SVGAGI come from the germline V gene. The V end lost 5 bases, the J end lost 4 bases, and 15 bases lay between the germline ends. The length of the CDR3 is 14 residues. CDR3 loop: CASSRSGGSYEQYF. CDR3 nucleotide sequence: TGTGCCAGCAGTCGATCGGGGGGCTCTTACGAGCAGTACTTC.

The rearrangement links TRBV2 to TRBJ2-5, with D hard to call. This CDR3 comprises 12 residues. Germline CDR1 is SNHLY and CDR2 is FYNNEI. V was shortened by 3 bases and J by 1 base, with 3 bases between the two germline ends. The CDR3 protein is CASSDIQETQYF. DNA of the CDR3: TGTGCCAGCAGTGACATCCAAGAGACCCAGTACTTC.

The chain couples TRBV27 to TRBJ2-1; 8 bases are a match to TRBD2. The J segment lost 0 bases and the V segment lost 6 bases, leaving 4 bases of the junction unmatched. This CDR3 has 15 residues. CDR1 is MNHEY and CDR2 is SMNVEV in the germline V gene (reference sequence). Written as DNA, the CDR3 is TGTGCCAGCAGCTTCGGACTAGCCTCCTACAATGAGCAGTTCTTC. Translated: CASSFGLASYNEQFF.

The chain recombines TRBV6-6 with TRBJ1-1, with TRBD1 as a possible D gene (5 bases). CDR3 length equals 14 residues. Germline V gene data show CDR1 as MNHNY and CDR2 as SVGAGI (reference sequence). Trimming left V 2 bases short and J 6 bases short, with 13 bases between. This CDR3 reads CASSYNLRAPEAFF. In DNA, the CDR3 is TGTGCCAGCAGTTACAATCTCAGGGCCCCTGAAGCTTTCTTT.